Reported below is one T cell receptor beta chain. This CDR3 has 12 amino acids. The germline V and J ends were trimmed by 8 bases and 4 bases, with 12 bases remaining between them. Germline V gene lookup returns CDR1 MGHDK and CDR2 SYGVNS. This sample is part of a study of blood T cell repertoires in COVID-19. Study-level information: Collection of acute and convalescent COVID-19 samples took place in the United States, Italy and Spain.

As processed by the authors: Estimation of nucleated cell counts relied on the amplification of reference gene primers. Sequencing used immunoSEQ multiplex PCR; TCRdb keeps in-frame clones, though not all of them. V and J calls plus clone size are reproduced from that table; the DNA served to infer D and trimming. This sample carries more than 45,000 clones, approximately 90% of them seen once, and the ten largest clones take around 2.7%. This clonotype was obtained from an elderly man with acute or convalescent COVID-19. The sequenced sample was peripheral blood. V and J are TRBV25-1 and TRBJ2-7, with a possible D match to TRBD1 (5 bases). This CDR3 is CASGRDRYEQYF. The CDR3 bases are TGTGCCAGCGGCAGGGATCGGTACGAGCAGTACTTC.